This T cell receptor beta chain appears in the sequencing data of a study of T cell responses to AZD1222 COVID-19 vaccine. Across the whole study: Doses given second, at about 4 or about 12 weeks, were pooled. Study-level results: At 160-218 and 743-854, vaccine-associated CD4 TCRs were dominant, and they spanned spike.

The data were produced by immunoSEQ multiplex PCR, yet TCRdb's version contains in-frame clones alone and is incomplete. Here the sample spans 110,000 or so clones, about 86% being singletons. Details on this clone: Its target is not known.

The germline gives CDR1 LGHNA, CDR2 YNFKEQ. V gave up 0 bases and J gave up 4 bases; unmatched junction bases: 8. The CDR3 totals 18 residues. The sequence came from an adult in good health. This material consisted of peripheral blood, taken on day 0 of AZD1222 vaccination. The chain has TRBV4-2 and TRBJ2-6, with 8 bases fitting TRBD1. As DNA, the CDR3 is TGTGCCAGCAGCCAAGATTCAGGGGGCCGCCCGGGGGCCAACGTCCTGACTTTC. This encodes CASSQDSGGRPGANVLTF.